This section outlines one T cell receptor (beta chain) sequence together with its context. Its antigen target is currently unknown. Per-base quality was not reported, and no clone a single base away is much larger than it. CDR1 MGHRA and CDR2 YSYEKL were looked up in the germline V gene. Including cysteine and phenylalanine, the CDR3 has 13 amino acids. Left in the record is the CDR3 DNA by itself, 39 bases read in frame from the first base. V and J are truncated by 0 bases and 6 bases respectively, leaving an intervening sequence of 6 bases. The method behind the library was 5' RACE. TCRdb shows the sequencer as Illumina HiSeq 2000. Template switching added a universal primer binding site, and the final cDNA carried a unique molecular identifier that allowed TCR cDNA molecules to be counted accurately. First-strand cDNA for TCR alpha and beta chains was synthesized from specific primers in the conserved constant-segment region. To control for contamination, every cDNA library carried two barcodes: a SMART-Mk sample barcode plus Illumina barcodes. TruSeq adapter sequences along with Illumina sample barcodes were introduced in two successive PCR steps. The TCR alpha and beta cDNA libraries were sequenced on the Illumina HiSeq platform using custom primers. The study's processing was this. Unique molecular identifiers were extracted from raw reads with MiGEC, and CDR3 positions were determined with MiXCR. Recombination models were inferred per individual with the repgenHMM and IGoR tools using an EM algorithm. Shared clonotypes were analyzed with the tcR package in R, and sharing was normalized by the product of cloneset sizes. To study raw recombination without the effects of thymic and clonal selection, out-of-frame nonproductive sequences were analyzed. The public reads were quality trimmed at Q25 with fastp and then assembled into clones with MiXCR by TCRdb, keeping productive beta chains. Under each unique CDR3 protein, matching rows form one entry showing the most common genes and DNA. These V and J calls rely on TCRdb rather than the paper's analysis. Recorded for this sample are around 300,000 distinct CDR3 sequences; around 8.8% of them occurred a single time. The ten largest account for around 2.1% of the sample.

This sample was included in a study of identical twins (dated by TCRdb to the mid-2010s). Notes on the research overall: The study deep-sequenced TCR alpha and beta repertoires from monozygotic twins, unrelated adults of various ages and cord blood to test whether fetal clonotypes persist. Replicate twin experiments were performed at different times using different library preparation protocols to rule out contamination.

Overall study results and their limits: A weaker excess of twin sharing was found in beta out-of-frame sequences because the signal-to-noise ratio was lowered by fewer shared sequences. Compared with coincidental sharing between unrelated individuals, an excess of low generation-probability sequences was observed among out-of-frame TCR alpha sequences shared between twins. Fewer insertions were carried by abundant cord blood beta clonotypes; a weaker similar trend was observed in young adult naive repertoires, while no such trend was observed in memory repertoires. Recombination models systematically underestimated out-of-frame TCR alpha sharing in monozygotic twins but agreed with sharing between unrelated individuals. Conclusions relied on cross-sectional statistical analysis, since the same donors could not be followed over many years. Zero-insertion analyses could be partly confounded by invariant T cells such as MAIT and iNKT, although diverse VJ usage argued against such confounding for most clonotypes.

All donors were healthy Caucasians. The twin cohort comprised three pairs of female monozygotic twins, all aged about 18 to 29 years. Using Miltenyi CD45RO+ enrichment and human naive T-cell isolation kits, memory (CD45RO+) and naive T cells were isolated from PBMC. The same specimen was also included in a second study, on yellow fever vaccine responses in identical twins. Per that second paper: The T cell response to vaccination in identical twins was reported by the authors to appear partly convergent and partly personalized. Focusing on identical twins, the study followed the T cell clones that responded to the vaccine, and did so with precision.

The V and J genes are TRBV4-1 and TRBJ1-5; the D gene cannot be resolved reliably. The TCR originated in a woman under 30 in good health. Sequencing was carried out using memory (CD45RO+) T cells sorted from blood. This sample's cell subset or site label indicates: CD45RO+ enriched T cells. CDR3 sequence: CASSQDPSQPQHF. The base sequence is TGCGCCAGCAGCCAAGATCCCAGTCAGCCCCAGCATTTT.